The 18 T cell receptor beta chains listed next were all sequenced from one sample in a study of cytomegalovirus exposure and HLA in healthy donors. 13 Jbeta primers and 60 Vbeta primers were used for the PCR. Profiling relied on immunoSEQ multiplex PCR, and the TCRdb table lists in-frame clones only, not all of them. This sample has 100,000 to 150,000 clones, with almost 85% found just once. Sequenced material: PBMCs. The source of these receptors is a woman in her late teens or twenties in good health and CMV-seronegative.

This chain links TRBV6-6 with TRBJ1-4; the D gene is possibly TRBD1 (5 bases). The CDR3 has 13 amino acids. Germline CDR1 is MNHNY and CDR2 is SVGAGI (reference sequence). Trimming pared 6 bases from V and 4 bases from J, leaving 9 bases between. The CDR3 protein is CASRRQINEKLFF. The CDR3 coding sequence is TGTGCCAGCAGGAGACAGATTAATGAAAAACTGTTTTTT.

The chain couples TRBV19 to TRBJ1-2, with D unresolved. CDR3 length: 12 amino acids. Germline loops: CDR1 LNHDA, CDR2 SQIVND (reference sequence). Trimming took off 8 bases at V and 5 bases at J, with 12 bases between the two ends. The CDR3: CASALGVYGYTF. The CDR3 nucleotides are TGTGCCAGTGCACTCGGAGTATATGGCTACACCTTC.

This sequence joins TRBV15 and TRBJ2-5; 12 bases align to TRBD2. CDR3 length: 19 amino acids. The V segment lost 5 bases and the J segment 4 bases; nucleotides outside the gene matches: 17. In germline, CDR1 is LNHNV, CDR2 YYDKDF (reference sequence). The CDR3 nucleotides are TGTGCCACCAGCTTCCAGATACCCCCTAGCGGGAGGGCCCGAGAGACCCAGTACTTC. It encodes CATSFQIPPSGRARETQYF.

This clone was detected a few times. The chain links TRBV18 to TRBJ1-2; tentative D call: TRBD1 (5 bases). This CDR3 comprises 14 residues. The germline V gene has CDR1 KGHSH and CDR2 LQKENI. V shed 6 bases and J shed 4 bases, with 15 bases lying between them. This CDR3 is CASSPGSDSYGYTF. CDR3 DNA: TGTGCCAGCTCCCCAGGGAGTGACTCCTATGGCTACACCTTC. The full variable domain, in which reference TRBV18 and TRBJ1-2 provide the parts outside the CDR3, is NAGVMQNPRHLVRRRGQEARLRCSPMKGHSHVYWYRQLPEEGLKFMVYLQKENIIDESGMPKERFSAEFPKEGPSILRIQQVVRGDSAAYFCASSPGSDSYGYTFGSGTRLTVV.

In this sample, this clone turned up once. The V and J genes are TRBV5-1 and TRBJ1-1, with D perhaps matching TRBD1 (6 bases). The CDR3 contains 15 residues. The V end lost 4 bases, the J end lost 5 bases, and 18 bases lay between the germline ends. Germline values: CDR1 SGHRS, CDR2 YFSETQ. The CDR3 coding sequence is TGCGCCAGCAGCCGGACGGCAGGGGAGAGGACTGAAGCTTTCTTT. This encodes CASSRTAGERTEAFF.

The V call is TRBV5-5, the J call TRBJ2-7, with D maybe TRBD1 (5 bases). The V gene lost 1 base and the J gene lost 1 base, with 15 bases spanning the gap. The CDR3 contains 16 residues. The germline gives CDR1 SGHKS, CDR2 YYEKEE (reference sequence). The CDR3 DNA reads as TGTGCCAGCAGCTTGAGGGGCCAGGGTATTTCCTACGAGCAGTACTTC. Encoded protein: CASSLRGQGISYEQYF.

The chain links TRBV16 to TRBJ1-2; D is uncertain. There are 15 residues in the CDR3. With 0 bases removed from V and 1 base from J, the gap between germline ends came to 9 bases. Looked up from germline, CDR1 is KGHSY and CDR2 is FQNENV. CDR3 DNA: TGTGCCAGCAGCCAATCCCCCCAGGTTAACTATGGCTACACCTTC. Its protein product is CASSQSPQVNYGYTF.

The CDR3 reads CASSPPSSTQGDGYTF. The DNA for the CDR3 is TGTGCCAGCTCACCACCGTCCTCAACTCAAGGGGATGGCTACACCTTC. The chain has TRBV18 and TRBJ1-2; D is perhaps TRBD1 (5 bases). Germline lookup yields CDR1 KGHSH and CDR2 LQKENI. Between the trimmed V and J ends, which lost 0 bases and 6 bases, there was a span of 17 bases. This CDR3 is 16 amino acids long.

As regards this clone: The junction does not match germline at one end; this may be a read error. The chain combines TRBV12-5 with TRBJ2-6; 7 bases map to TRBD1. There are 17 residues in the CDR3. The germline gives CDR1 LGHNT, CDR2 FRNRAP. The CDR3 spells CASGQEKVASGANGLTF. CDR3 DNA sequence: TGTGCCTCAGGACAGGAAAAAGTAGCCTCTGGGGCCAACGGCCTGACTTTC. The full variable domain, completed using reference TRBV12-5 and TRBJ2-6, is DARVTQTPRHKVTEMGQEVTMRCQPILGHNTVFWYRQTMMQGLELLAYFRNRAPLDDSGMPKDRFSAEMPDATLATLKIQPSEPRDSAVYFCASGQEKVASGANGLTFGAGSRLTVL.

V is TRBV4-3 and J is TRBJ2-7; 10 nucleotides match TRBD1. The CDR3 has 14 residues. Trimming cost V 4 bases and J 3 bases; bases outside gene matches: 3. Germline V gene sequence: CDR1 LGHNA, CDR2 YSLEER. CDR3 DNA sequence: TGCGCCAGCAGCCTCGGGACAGGGGTCTACGAGCAGTACTTC. Its protein is CASSLGTGVYEQYF.

The chain combines TRBV6-5 with TRBJ2-7; D call uncertain. The CDR3 loop spans 11 amino acids. Trimming left V 5 bases short and J 8 bases short, with 10 bases between. The germline V gene encodes CDR1 MNHEY and CDR2 SVGAGI. The CDR3 reads CASSRESQQYF. In DNA form, the CDR3 reads TGTGCCAGCAGTCGCGAGTCACAGCAGTACTTC.

The rearrangement joins TRBV19 to TRBJ2-7, with D possibly matching TRBD1 (6 bases). Germline values: CDR1 LNHDA, CDR2 SQIVND (reference sequence). V was trimmed by 3 bases and J by 2 bases, leaving 17 bases between them. The CDR3 extends over 16 amino acids. CDR3 DNA sequence: TGTGCCAGTAGTATGTTCGGCAGGGGAACCACCTACGAGCAGTACTTC. It is translated as CASSMFGRGTTYEQYF.

The V gene is TRBV27, the J gene TRBJ2-1, with TRBD2 identical over 10 bases. The CDR3 covers 16 residues. Germline lookup yields CDR1 MNHEY and CDR2 SMNVEV (reference sequence). V gave up 5 bases and J gave up 8 bases; unmatched junction bases: 12. The CDR3 sequence: CASSLRPSGSGYEQFF. In DNA form, the CDR3 reads TGTGCCAGCAGTCTCCGACCTAGCGGGAGTGGCTATGAGCAGTTCTTC.

The gene calls are TRBV10-1 and TRBJ1-1; TRBD1 agrees at 7 bases. This CDR3 is built from 16 residues. V dropped 5 bases and J dropped 5; count of bases not matched to a gene: 14. Germline CDR1 is WNHNN and CDR2 is SYGVQD (reference sequence). The CDR3 loop reads CASSTIPRQGGTEAFF. For the CDR3, the DNA is TGCGCCAGCAGTACCATACCACGACAGGGTGGGACTGAAGCTTTCTTT.

The CDR3 is CASSEDVGSYNEQFF. The CDR3, as DNA: TGTGCCAGCAGTGAAGACGTCGGCTCCTACAATGAGCAGTTCTTC. The chain uses TRBV6-1 and TRBJ2-1, with D unclear. V was clipped by 1 base and J by 0 bases, with 7 bases between them. This CDR3 comprises 15 residues. Germline CDR1 is MNHNS and CDR2 is SASEGT.

The CDR3 nucleotides read TGTGCCAGCAGCGAGAACAGGGGGGTCACTGAAGCTTTCTTT. Translating gives CASSENRGVTEAFF. V gene TRBV2 combines with J gene TRBJ1-1; 8 nucleotides line up with TRBD1. The CDR3 contains 14 residues. The germline gives CDR1 SNHLY, CDR2 FYNNEI. The V gene end was trimmed by 6 bases and the J gene end by 4 bases; junction bases not matched to a gene: 7. The whole variable domain, remainder taken from reference TRBV2 and TRBJ1-1, is EPEVTQTPSHQVTQMGQEVILRCVPISNHLYFYWYRQILGQKVEFLVSFYNNEISEKSEIFDDQFSVERPDGSNFTLKIRSTKLEDSAMYFCASSENRGVTEAFFGQGTRLTVV.

The J gene is TRBJ2-7, the V gene TRBV5-6; 10 nucleotides line up with TRBD2. Trimming cost V 4 bases and J 3 bases; bases outside gene matches: 7. CDR3 size: 15 residues. The germline V gene encodes CDR1 SGHDT and CDR2 YYEEEE. CDR3 nucleotides: TGTGCCAGCAGCGCTAGCGGGGGACACATCTACGAGCAGTACTTC. Amino acid sequence: CASSASGGHIYEQYF.

This clone was recorded a few times. The chain combines TRBV7-2 with TRBJ2-7; D might be TRBD2 (5 bases). There are 16 residues in the CDR3. Germline CDR1 SGHTA, CDR2 FQGNSA. V gave up 1 base and J gave up 3 bases, with 16 bases separating them. The CDR3 region is CASSLVLASPLYEQYF. CDR3 in DNA: TGTGCCAGCAGCTTAGTCTTGGCTAGCCCCCTCTACGAGCAGTACTTC.